This TCR beta chain stems from a study of Ad26.COV2.S vaccination and SARS-CoV-2 variants. Study-wide background: The donor was enrolled in the Ad26.COV2.S arm of the COV1001 trial. General observations from the study: Placebo and vaccine recipients had non-spike TCR breadth that was similar.

V gave up 1 base and J gave up 6 bases, with 9 bases separating them. There are 14 residues in the CDR3. Germline lookup yields CDR1 LNHNV and CDR2 YYDKDF (reference sequence). Note on this clone: No antigen is known for it.

Treatment given: some 20 received Ad26.COV2.S at low or high dose, single or two shots; five or six received placebo; per-sample allocation not given. Samples analyzed were those drawn on day 63 after the first vaccine or placebo injection. TCRdb keeps only in-frame clones here, not all; method: immunoSEQ multiplex PCR. The sample has around 370,000 clones, 70% to 90% seen once. The chain carries TRBV15 and TRBJ2-2, with D possibly matching TRBD2 (5 bases). The specimen comprised peripheral blood, sampled in a trial of Ad26.COV2.S vaccine versus placebo. This TCR derives from a person between 18 and 60 years old who received the Ad26.COV2.S COVID-19 vaccine or a placebo. CDR3 sequence (DNA): TGTGCCACCAGCAGAGGAGGGTCCTCCGGGGAGCTGTTTTTT. It is translated as CATSRGGSSGELFF.